The entry below gives a single T cell receptor (beta chain) sequence along with its context. Extracted RNA was reverse transcribed, and the resulting cDNA served as sequencing template. The method was immunoSEQ multiplex PCR; TCRdb's version includes in-frame clones alone and lacks a portion of them. The profile shows about 180,000 clones, 45% to 60% of them singletons. The data were obtained in a study of CD8+ T cells in alopecia areata. The V and J ends lost 2 bases and 5 bases, in that order; junction bases with no gene match: 3. The CDR3 extends over 13 amino acids. In germline, CDR1 is SGHDT, CDR2 YYEEEE. Treatment defined: oral pan-JAK inhibitor, 5-10 mg twice daily.

Sequenced material: CD8+ T cells sorted from blood, taken at week 52, from a patient treated with tofacitinib. This chain joins TRBV5-6 and TRBJ2-5, with 7 positions matching TRBD1. This sequence originates from a human donor with alopecia areata. The CDR3 loop is CASSFRGQETQYF. Here the CDR3 DNA reads TGTGCCAGCAGCTTCAGGGGACAGGAGACCCAGTACTTC.